Listed here are 17 T cell receptor beta chains from one sample, sequenced in a study of blood T cells in healthy people across ages. A sample-barcoded 5' primer and a J-beta primer mix were used in a second PCR of roughly 6 to 11 cycles. TCRdb itself ran the 5' RACE reads through MiXCR, one entry per CDR3 protein. This table holds 980,000 or so distinct CDR3 sequences, roughly 50% found once. The sample comprised blood. These receptors were obtained from a man in his thirties or forties in good health.

This clonotype has a handful of counts. The chain recombines TRBV5-5 with TRBJ2-7; D gene uncertain. Germline CDR1 is SGHKS and CDR2 is YYEKEE (reference sequence). CDR3 length equals 15 residues. V was shortened by 1 base and J by 2 bases, with 13 bases between the two germline ends. CDR3 sequence: CASSLSSSSAYEQYF. The CDR3 bases are TGTGCCAGCAGCTTGTCGAGTAGTTCAGCCTACGAGCAGTACTTC.

The chain combines TRBV4-2 with TRBJ2-1; no clear D. The germline V gene encodes CDR1 LGHNA and CDR2 YNFKEQ. Trimming shortened V by 3 bases and J by 5 bases, and 5 bases separated the two germline ends. CDR3 length: 12 residues. CDR3 loop: CASSQYHNEQFF. The CDR3 nucleotides are TGTGCCAGCAGCCAGTACCACAATGAGCAGTTCTTC.

The chain combines TRBV20-1 with TRBJ2-1; 8 nucleotides align to TRBD2. The CDR3 has 17 amino acids. V lost 5 bases and J lost 2; bases outside the gene matches: 14. Per germline, CDR1 DFQATT and CDR2 SNEGSKA (reference sequence). The DNA of the CDR3 is TGCAGTGCTGGGGGTCTCAGGAGCGGGGGCCCCTACAATGAGCAGTTCTTC. It is translated as CSAGGLRSGGPYNEQFF.

The rearrangement joins TRBV6-1 to TRBJ2-7; 7 positions agree with TRBD2. Germline V lookup: CDR1 MNHNS, CDR2 SASEGT. The junction had 5 bases not matched to a gene; V was cut back by 2 bases and J by 1 base. This CDR3 spans 15 amino acids. CDR3 in amino acids: CASSELGLDSYEQYF. Written as DNA, the CDR3 is TGTGCCAGCAGTGAACTTGGACTAGATTCCTACGAGCAGTACTTC.

The genes are TRBV6-6 and TRBJ2-2; 7 nucleotides match TRBD1. The CDR3 sequence is 15 residues long. J lost 4 bases, V lost 11 bases, and 13 bases had no gene match. CDR1 is MNHNY and CDR2 is SVGAGI in the germline V gene (reference sequence). CDR3 amino acids: CAADPTGFATGELFF. The CDR3 region has the DNA TGTGCCGCGGATCCGACAGGGTTCGCCACCGGGGAGCTGTTTTTT.

There are many counts of this clonotype. V usage is TRBV4-1 and J usage is TRBJ2-3, with 8 bases fitting TRBD2. Germline-derived CDR1 and CDR2 are MGHRA and YSYEKL. This CDR3 is built from 17 residues. Unmatched junction bases numbered 7, after V lost 0 bases and J lost 2 bases. The CDR3 sequence is CASSQDLTSGATDTQYF. The CDR3 DNA sequence: TGCGCCAGCAGCCAAGATCTTACTAGCGGAGCCACAGATACGCAGTATTTT.

A few counts support this clonotype. The chain carries TRBV7-8 and TRBJ2-1; D tentatively reads TRBD1 or TRBD2 (5 bases each). V was trimmed by 5 bases and J by 6 bases, leaving 29 bases between them. CDR1 is SGHVS and CDR2 is FQNEAQ in the germline V gene. The CDR3 runs to 19 residues. The CDR3 loop reads CASSPRATLGRASLNEQFF. The CDR3 nucleotides read TGTGCCAGCAGCCCGCGGGCTACTTTGGGACGAGCGTCTCTCAATGAGCAGTTCTTC.

The chain couples TRBV27 to TRBJ2-1, with D perhaps assigned TRBD1 or TRBD2 (5 bases each). Per the germline V gene, CDR1 is MNHEY and CDR2 is SMNVEV (reference sequence). The CDR3 has 16 residues. V was pared by 8 bases and J by 0 bases, with 17 bases between. The CDR3 sequence is CASSEPGPGSYNEQFF. Here the CDR3 DNA reads TGTGCCAGCTCAGAGCCGGGACCGGGCTCCTACAATGAGCAGTTCTTC.

The chain recombines TRBV7-8 with TRBJ2-7; 11 bases are a match to TRBD1. The end of the DNA fits TRBJ2-4 better, so the J call may be wrong. The germline gives CDR1 SGHVS, CDR2 FQNEAQ. The CDR3 runs 13 residues. The CDR3 DNA reads TGTGCCAGCAGCGTAGGACAGGGGGCCATTCAGTACTTC. Protein sequence: CASSVGQGAIQYF.

This clonotype was seen more than once but under ten times. The J gene is TRBJ1-6, the V gene TRBV14; D not resolved. The V gene lost 0 bases and the J gene lost 7 bases, with 7 bases spanning the gap. CDR1 and CDR2 from the germline V gene are SGHDN and FVKESK. This CDR3 region has 14 residues. CDR3 sequence reads: CASSQEARNSPLHF. The CDR3 bases are TGTGCCAGCAGCCAAGAAGCCCGGAATTCACCCCTCCACTTT.

The V and J genes are TRBV2 and TRBJ2-3, with D possibly called TRBD1 or TRBD2 (6 bases each). This CDR3 region has 14 residues. Trimming took off 9 bases at V and 0 bases at J, with 13 bases between the two ends. The germline gives CDR1 SNHLY, CDR2 FYNNEI. The CDR3 DNA is TGTGCCAGTAAGGAGGGGGAGAGCACAGATACGCAGTATTTT. Translated, it gives CASKEGESTDTQYF.

This clonotype occurred a few times. J is TRBJ1-6 and V is TRBV20-1; no reliable D call. The CDR3 is 16 amino acids. V lost 6 bases, J lost 4 bases, and 19 bases lay in between. From germline, CDR1 is DFQATT and CDR2 SNEGSKA (reference sequence). CDR3 bases: TGCAGTGCCCCCGGGGTAGGGCCAACGTATAATTCACCCCTCCACTTT. Translating it yields CSAPGVGPTYNSPLHF.

This clonotype was detected only a few times. J is TRBJ2-3 and V is TRBV6-5, with TRBD2 identical over 11 bases. The CDR3 runs to 13 residues. Germline lookup yields CDR1 MNHEY and CDR2 SVGAGI. V shed 6 bases and J 5 bases; nucleotides not matched to a gene: 1. The CDR3 sequence: CASRTSGVDTQYF. The CDR3 region has the DNA TGTGCCAGCAGGACTAGCGGGGTAGATACGCAGTATTTT.

The sample holds a few counts of this clonotype. The chain combines TRBV20-1 with TRBJ1-6, with unresolved D. Trimming stripped 3 bases from V and 10 bases from J, with 7 bases between. The CDR3 is 11 residues long. Germline values: CDR1 DFQATT, CDR2 SNEGSKA (reference sequence). CDR3: CSASEGSPLHF. CDR3 coding DNA: TGCAGTGCTAGTGAAGGGTCACCCCTCCACTTT.

The genes are TRBV20-1 and TRBJ2-7; weak D call: TRBD2 (6 bases). Deletions cut 0 bases from V and 5 bases from J, with 17 bases between. CDR1 and CDR2 from the germline V gene are DFQATT and SNEGSKA (reference sequence). The CDR3 covers 15 residues. In DNA, the CDR3 is TGCAGTGCTAGAGATTATGAGGGGACTTCGAACGAGCAGTACTTC. It translates to CSARDYEGTSNEQYF.

This clonotype was detected only a few times. The gene calls are TRBV6-1 and TRBJ2-4, with D possibly being TRBD2 (5 bases). This CDR3 is 12 amino acids long. V was clipped by 7 bases and J by 13 bases, with 17 bases between them. Germline lookup yields CDR1 MNHNS and CDR2 SASEGT. DNA of the CDR3: TGTGCCAGCAACACCCTTGCTAGGGAGCAGTACTTC. Translated, it gives CASNTLAREQYF.

Comment on this clonotype: The conserved closing phenylalanine or tryptophan is absent in this CDR3, likely reflecting a read error. The gene calls are TRBV20-1 and TRBJ2-3, with no clear D. Germline V gene lookup returns CDR1 DFQATT and CDR2 SNEGSKA (reference sequence). Deletions cut 2 bases from V and 1 base from J, with 13 bases between. The CDR3 loop spans 15 amino acids. The CDR3 DNA sequence: TGCAGTGCTAGAATGGCGGTCAGCGGCACAGATACGCAGTATTCT. Residues: CSARMAVSGTDTQYS.